Following are 16 T cell receptor beta chains from one sample sequenced in a study of T cell responses to AZD1222 COVID-19 vaccine. TCRdb keeps only in-frame clones here, not all; method: immunoSEQ multiplex PCR. This table holds over 140,000 clones, 80% to 95% found once. The sample consisted of peripheral blood, taken on day 0 of AZD1222 vaccination. The receptor source for this set is an adult in good health.

The V and J genes are TRBV6-5 and TRBJ1-2; TRBD1 agrees at 8 bases. V gave up 6 bases and J gave up 4 bases; unmatched junction bases: 10. Germline-derived CDR1 and CDR2 are MNHEY and SVGAGI. CDR3 length: 15 residues. CDR3 coding DNA: TGTGCCAGCAGCACTACAGGGGGGAACCTCTATGGCTACACCTTC. Its translation is CASSTTGGNLYGYTF.

Only one count was recorded for this clone. The chain is built from TRBV7-9 and TRBJ2-1; 8 bases align to TRBD1. The CDR3 loop spans 14 amino acids. Germline V gene data show CDR1 as SEHNR and CDR2 as FQNEAQ (reference sequence). After removal of 4 bases from V and 5 bases from J, the junction contained 4 bases not matched to a gene. The CDR3 DNA reads TGTGCCAGCAGCTCCGGACAGGGAGACAATGAGCAGTTCTTC. It yields the protein CASSSGQGDNEQFF.

The rearrangement links TRBV27 to TRBJ1-5; TRBD1 agrees at 8 bases. V lost 5 bases to trimming and J lost 5 bases; unmatched junction nucleotides: 23. Germline V gives CDR1 MNHEY, CDR2 SMNVEV (reference sequence). The CDR3 sequence is 20 residues long. The CDR3 sequence: CASSKSPGQGFIRIDQPQHF. DNA for the CDR3: TGTGCCAGCAGTAAATCCCCCGGACAGGGATTCATTAGGATAGATCAGCCCCAGCATTTT.

This rearrangement joins TRBV27 to TRBJ2-5; 7 nucleotides align to TRBD1. V shed 3 bases, J shed 7 bases, and the junction held 8 bases outside the gene matches. The CDR3 is 14 amino acids. CDR1 and CDR2 (germline): MNHEY, SMNVEV (reference sequence). CDR3 DNA: TGTGCCAGCAGTTTTGGGACAGCCGTCGGGACCCAGTACTTC. Translating gives CASSFGTAVGTQYF.

This sequence joins TRBV5-1 and TRBJ1-5; TRBD1 aligns across 7 bases. Germline V CDR1 and CDR2: SGHRS, YFSETQ. This CDR3 spans 13 amino acids. The ends lost 4 bases at V and 7 bases at J; junction bases unmatched: 5. The CDR3 protein is CASSREGGQPQHF. CDR3 sequence (DNA): TGCGCCAGCAGCCGCGAAGGGGGCCAGCCCCAGCATTTT.

This chain connects TRBV6-5 to TRBJ2-3; D remains unclear. Trimming stripped 7 bases from V and 0 bases from J, with 11 bases between. The CDR3 spans 14 residues. Germline-derived CDR1 and CDR2 are MNHEY and SVGAGI. As DNA, the CDR3 is TGTGCCAGCACAAAGCTACTAAGCACAGATACGCAGTATTTT. This translates into CASTKLLSTDTQYF.

The chain uses TRBV5-6 and TRBJ1-2; 9 nucleotides match TRBD1. This CDR3 is built from 13 residues. The germline V gene has CDR1 SGHDT and CDR2 YYEEEE. J lost 5 bases, V lost 3 bases, and 2 bases had no gene match. The CDR3 bases are TGTGCCAGCAGCTCCGACAGGGGGTATGGCTACACCTTC. This encodes CASSSDRGYGYTF.

This chain uses TRBV6-6 with TRBJ2-6; the D is unclear. V lost 4 bases and J lost 0, with 7 bases in between. This CDR3 has 15 amino acids. Per the germline V gene, CDR1 is MNHNY and CDR2 is SVGAGI (reference sequence). CDR3 nucleotide sequence: TGTGCCAGCAGTTCCCGGGTCTCTGGGGCCAACGTCCTGACTTTC. Translated: CASSSRVSGANVLTF.

This clone was recorded once. The chain is built from TRBV30 and TRBJ2-2; D perhaps matches TRBD1 (6 bases). CDR3 size: 15 residues. Germline CDR1 is GTSNPN and CDR2 is SVGIG (reference sequence). Trimming shortened V by 5 bases and J by 0 bases, and 13 bases separated the two germline ends. This chain's CDR3 is CAWASGGANTGELFF. The CDR3 nucleotides are TGTGCCTGGGCCAGTGGGGGCGCGAACACCGGGGAGCTGTTTTTT. Supplemented by reference TRBV30 and TRBJ2-2, the full variable domain reads SQTIHQWPATLVQPVGSPLSLECTVEGTSNPNLYWYRQAAGRGLQLLFYSVGIGQISSEVPQNLSASRPQDRQFILSSKKLLLSDSGFYLCAWASGGANTGELFFGEGSRLTVL.

The V gene is TRBV28, the J gene TRBJ2-7; D is uncertain. CDR1 MDHEN and CDR2 SYDVKM come from the germline V gene. The ends were cut back, 6 bases at V and 2 bases at J, with 5 bases in the middle. CDR3 size: 11 residues. CDR3 DNA: TGTGCCAGCAGGGACCCCTACGAGCAGTACTTC. The encoded protein is CASRDPYEQYF.

The J gene is TRBJ1-1, the V gene TRBV18; D unclear. V shed 5 bases and J shed 1 base, with 11 bases lying between them. This CDR3 region has 14 residues. Germline V gives CDR1 KGHSH, CDR2 LQKENI. CDR3 protein: CASSLDGKNTEAFF. CDR3 DNA sequence: TGTGCCAGCTCATTGGACGGGAAGAACACTGAAGCTTTCTTT.

J is TRBJ1-1 and V is TRBV15; D is perhaps TRBD1 (5 bases). Trimming removed 0 bases at V and 5 bases at J, with 16 bases between. The CDR3 contains 16 residues. Germline loops: CDR1 LNHNV, CDR2 YYDKDF (reference sequence). The CDR3 protein is CATSRDPGGTWTEAFF. CDR3 sequence (DNA): TGTGCCACCAGCAGAGATCCTGGGGGGACGTGGACTGAAGCTTTCTTT.

This sequence joins TRBV21-1 and TRBJ1-6. TRBV21-1 is a pseudogene segment. The CDR3 consists of 12 residues. The CDR3 nucleotides are TGTGCCAGCAGCAAAGTATCCTCACCCCTCCACTTT. Residues: CASSKVSSPLHF.

The rearrangement joins TRBV6-2 or TRBV6-3 to TRBJ2-1; D tentatively fits TRBD1 or TRBD2 (5 bases each). Looked up from germline, CDR1 is MNHEY and CDR2 is SVGEGT. The CDR3 spans 14 residues. Trimming shortened V by 2 bases and J by 2 bases, and 7 bases separated the two germline ends. The CDR3 here is CASSYRGPYNEQFF. The CDR3 bases are TGTGCCAGCAGTTACAGGGGACCCTACAATGAGCAGTTCTTC.

V usage is TRBV27 and J usage is TRBJ2-7; D is unresolved. V lost 0 bases to trimming and J lost 3 bases, with 9 bases between them. The CDR3 has 14 residues. Germline V gives CDR1 MNHEY, CDR2 SMNVEV (reference sequence). The CDR3 sequence: CASSLSGFDYEQYF. CDR3 bases: TGTGCCAGCAGTTTATCCGGGTTCGACTACGAGCAGTACTTC.

The V and J genes are TRBV2 and TRBJ2-1; a weak D match, TRBD1 (6 bases). The V and J ends lost 8 bases and 4 bases respectively, with 15 bases between them. The CDR3 covers 14 residues. The germline V gene has CDR1 SNHLY and CDR2 FYNNEI. CDR3 protein: CASGGRVGYNEQFF. Written as DNA, the CDR3 is TGTGCCAGCGGGGGCCGGGTAGGGTACAATGAGCAGTTCTTC.